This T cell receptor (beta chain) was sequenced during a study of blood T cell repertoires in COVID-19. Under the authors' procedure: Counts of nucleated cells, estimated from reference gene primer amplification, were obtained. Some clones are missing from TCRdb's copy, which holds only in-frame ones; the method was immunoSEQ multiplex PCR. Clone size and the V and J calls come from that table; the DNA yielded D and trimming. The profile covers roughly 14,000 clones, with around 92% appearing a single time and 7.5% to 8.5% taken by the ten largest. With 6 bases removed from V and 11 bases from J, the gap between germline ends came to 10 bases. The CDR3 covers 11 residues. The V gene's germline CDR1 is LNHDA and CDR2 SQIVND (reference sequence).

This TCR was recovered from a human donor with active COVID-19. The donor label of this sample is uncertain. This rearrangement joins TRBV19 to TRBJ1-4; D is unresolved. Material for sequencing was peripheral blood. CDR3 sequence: CASSNSGKLFF. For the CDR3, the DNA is TGTGCCAGTAGCAACTCCGGGAAACTGTTTTTT.